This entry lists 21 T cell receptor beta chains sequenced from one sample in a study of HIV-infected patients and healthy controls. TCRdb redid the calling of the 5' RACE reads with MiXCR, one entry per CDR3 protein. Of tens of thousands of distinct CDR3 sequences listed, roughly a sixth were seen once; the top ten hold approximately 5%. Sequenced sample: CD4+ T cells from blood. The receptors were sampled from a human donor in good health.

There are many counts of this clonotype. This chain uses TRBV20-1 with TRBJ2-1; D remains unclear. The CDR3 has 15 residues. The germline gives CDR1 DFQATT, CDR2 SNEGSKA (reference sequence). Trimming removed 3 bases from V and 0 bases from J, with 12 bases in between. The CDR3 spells CSARDRISSYNEQFF. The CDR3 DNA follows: TGCAGTGCTAGGGACCGGATCAGCTCCTACAATGAGCAGTTCTTC.

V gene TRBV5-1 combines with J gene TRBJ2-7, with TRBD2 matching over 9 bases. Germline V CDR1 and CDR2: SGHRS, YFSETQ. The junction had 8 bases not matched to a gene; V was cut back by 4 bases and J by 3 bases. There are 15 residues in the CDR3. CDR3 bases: TGCGCCAGCAGCCCACAGGGACTAGCTATCTACGAGCAGTACTTC. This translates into CASSPQGLAIYEQYF.

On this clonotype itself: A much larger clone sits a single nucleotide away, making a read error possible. The CDR3 nucleotides are TGTGCCAGCAGCCAAGATCGGGAGACCCAGTACTTC. As protein: CASSQDRETQYF. The chain combines TRBV4-2 with TRBJ2-5; D not certain. Trimming took 0 bases from V and 5 from J, leaving 4 bases between them. Germline CDR1 is LGHNA and CDR2 is YNFKEQ. CDR3 length: 12 residues.

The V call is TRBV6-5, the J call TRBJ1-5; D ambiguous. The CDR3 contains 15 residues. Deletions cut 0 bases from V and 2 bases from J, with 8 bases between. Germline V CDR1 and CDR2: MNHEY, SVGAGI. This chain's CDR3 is CASSYSKAGNQPQHF. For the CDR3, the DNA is TGTGCCAGCAGTTACTCGAAGGCGGGCAATCAGCCCCAGCATTTT.

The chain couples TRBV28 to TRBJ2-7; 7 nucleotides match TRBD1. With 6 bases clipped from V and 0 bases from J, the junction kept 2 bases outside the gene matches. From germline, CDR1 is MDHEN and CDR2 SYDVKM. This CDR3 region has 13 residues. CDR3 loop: CASSGTASYEQYF. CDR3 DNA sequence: TGTGCCAGCAGCGGGACAGCCTCCTACGAGCAGTACTTC.

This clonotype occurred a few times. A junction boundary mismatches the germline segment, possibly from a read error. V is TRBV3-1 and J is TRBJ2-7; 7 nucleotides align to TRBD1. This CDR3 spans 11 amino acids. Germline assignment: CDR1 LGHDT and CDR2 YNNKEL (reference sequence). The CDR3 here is CASSSVRGQAF. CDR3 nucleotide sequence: TGTGCCAGCAGCAGCGTTAGAGGACAGGCCTTC.

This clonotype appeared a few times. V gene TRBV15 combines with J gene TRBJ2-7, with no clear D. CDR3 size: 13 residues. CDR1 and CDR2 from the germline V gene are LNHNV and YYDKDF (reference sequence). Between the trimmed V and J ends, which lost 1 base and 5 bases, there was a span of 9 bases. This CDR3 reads CATSRGSHNEQYF. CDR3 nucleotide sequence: TGTGCCACCAGCAGAGGGTCACACAACGAGCAGTACTTC.

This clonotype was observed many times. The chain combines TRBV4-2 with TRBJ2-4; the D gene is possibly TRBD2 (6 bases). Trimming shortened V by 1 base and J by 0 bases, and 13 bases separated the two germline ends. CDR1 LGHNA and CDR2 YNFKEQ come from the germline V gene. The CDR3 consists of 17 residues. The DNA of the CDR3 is TGTGCCAGCAGCCAAGTAGGTAGCGGAAAAGCCAAAAACATTCAGTACTTC. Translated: CASSQVGSGKAKNIQYF.

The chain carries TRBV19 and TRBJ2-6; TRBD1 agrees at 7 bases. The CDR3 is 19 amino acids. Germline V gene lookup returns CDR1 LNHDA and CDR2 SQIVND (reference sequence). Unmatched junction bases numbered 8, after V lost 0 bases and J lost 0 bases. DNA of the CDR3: TGTGCCAGTAGTATAGATCCCCCACAGGGGAGCTCTGGGGCCAACGTCCTGACTTTC. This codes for CASSIDPPQGSSGANVLTF.

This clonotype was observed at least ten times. CDR3 amino acids: CASSEAPTGALWNQPQHF. DNA of the CDR3: TGTGCCAGCTCAGAAGCTCCGACAGGGGCCTTGTGGAATCAGCCCCAGCATTTT. J is TRBJ1-5 and V is TRBV18; 8 bases align to TRBD1. This CDR3 comprises 18 residues. The V segment lost 5 bases and the J segment 4 bases; nucleotides outside the gene matches: 16. Germline lookup yields CDR1 KGHSH and CDR2 LQKENI.

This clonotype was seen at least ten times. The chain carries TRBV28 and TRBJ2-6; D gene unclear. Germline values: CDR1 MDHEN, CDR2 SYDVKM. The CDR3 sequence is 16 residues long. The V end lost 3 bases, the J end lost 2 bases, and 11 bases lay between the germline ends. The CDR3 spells CASSFGKGTGANVLTF. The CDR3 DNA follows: TGTGCCAGCAGTTTTGGGAAAGGGACTGGGGCCAACGTCCTGACTTTC.

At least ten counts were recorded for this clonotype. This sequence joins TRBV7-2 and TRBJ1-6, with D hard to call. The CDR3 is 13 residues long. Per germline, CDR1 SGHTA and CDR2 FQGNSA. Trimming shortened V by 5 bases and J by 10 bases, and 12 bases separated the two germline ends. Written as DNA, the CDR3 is TGTGCCAGCAGCAATGCGTTTTACTCACCCCTCCACTTT. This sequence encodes CASSNAFYSPLHF. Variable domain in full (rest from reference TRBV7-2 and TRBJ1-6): GAGVSQSPSNKVTEKGKDVELRCDPISGHTALYWYRQSLGQGLEFLIYFQGNSAPDKSGLPSDRFSAERTGGSVSTLTIQRTQQEDSAVYLCASSNAFYSPLHFGNGTRLTVT.

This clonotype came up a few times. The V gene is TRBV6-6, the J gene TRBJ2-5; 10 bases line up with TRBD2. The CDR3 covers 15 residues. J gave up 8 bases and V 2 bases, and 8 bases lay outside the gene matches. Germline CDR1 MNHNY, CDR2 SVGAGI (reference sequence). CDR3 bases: TGTGCCAGCAGTTACACCGGGCTAGCGGGGGAAACCCAGTACTTC. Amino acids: CASSYTGLAGETQYF.

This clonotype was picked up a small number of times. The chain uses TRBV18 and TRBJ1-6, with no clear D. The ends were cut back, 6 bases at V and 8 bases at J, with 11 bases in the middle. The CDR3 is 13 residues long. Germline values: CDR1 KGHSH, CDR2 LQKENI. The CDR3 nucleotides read TGTGCCAGCTCGGACGTAAATGATTCACCCCTCCACTTT. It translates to CASSDVNDSPLHF.

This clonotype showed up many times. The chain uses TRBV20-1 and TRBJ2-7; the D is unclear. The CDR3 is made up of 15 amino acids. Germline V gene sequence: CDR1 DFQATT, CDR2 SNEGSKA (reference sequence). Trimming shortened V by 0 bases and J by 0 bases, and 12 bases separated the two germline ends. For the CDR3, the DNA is TGCAGTGCTAGAGATCTGAGTAGGAGCTCCTACGAGCAGTACTTC. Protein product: CSARDLSRSSYEQYF.

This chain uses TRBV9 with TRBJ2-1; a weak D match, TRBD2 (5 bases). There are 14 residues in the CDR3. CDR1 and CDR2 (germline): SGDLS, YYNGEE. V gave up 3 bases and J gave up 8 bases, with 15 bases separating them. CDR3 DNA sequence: TGTGCCAGCAGCGAGGGAGTCCCAGCCCATGAGCAGTTCTTC. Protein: CASSEGVPAHEQFF.

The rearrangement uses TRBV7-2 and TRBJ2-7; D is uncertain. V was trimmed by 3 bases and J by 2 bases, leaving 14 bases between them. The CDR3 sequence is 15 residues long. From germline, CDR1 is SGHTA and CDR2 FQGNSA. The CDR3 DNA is TGTGCCAGCAGCTTGGGCGGCGGCCAGGCCTACGAGCAGTACTTC. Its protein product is CASSLGGGQAYEQYF.

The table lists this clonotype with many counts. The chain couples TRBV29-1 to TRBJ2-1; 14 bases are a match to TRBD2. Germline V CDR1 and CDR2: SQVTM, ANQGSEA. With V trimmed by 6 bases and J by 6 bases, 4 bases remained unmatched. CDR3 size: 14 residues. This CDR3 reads CSVETSGRANEQFF. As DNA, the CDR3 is TGCAGCGTGGAGACTAGCGGGAGGGCCAATGAGCAGTTCTTC.

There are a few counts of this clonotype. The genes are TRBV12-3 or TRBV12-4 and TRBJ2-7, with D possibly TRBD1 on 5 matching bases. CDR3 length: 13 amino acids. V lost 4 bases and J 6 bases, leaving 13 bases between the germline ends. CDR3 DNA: TGTGCCAGCAGTTCAATCGCAGGGTCCGAGCAGTACTTC. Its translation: CASSSIAGSEQYF.

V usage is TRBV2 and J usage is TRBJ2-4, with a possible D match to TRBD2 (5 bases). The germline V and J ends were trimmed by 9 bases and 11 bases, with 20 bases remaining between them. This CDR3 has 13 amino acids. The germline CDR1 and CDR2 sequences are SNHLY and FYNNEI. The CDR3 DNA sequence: TGTGCCAGTACTCGGAATCCCCGGGGTTTTCAGTACTTC. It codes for CASTRNPRGFQYF.

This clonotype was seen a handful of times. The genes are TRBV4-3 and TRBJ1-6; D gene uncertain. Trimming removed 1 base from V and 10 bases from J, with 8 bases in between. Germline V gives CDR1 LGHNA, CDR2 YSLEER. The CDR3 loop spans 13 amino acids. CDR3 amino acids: CASSQALASPLHF. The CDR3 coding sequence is TGCGCCAGCAGCCAAGCCTTAGCCTCACCCCTCCACTTT.